Described below is a single T cell receptor beta chain sequence and its context. Many counts were recorded for this clonotype. No antigen is known for it. No base qualities exist here, and no much larger clone lies one base off it. The data derive from a study of regulatory T cells in long-lasting Graves disease (dated by TCRdb to about 2021). General notes on the study: In the newly diagnosed Graves' disease group, patients had been taking antithyroid drugs for less than 3 months. This study used TCR sequencing and RNA sequencing of peripheral blood to compare persistent Graves' disease patients against newly diagnosed Graves' disease patients. The study was conducted in China and was registered as a clinical trial. A total of approximately 35 samples were covered by TCR sequencing, comprising roughly 13 persistent and approximately 20 newly diagnosed Graves' disease patients.

V loses 4 bases, J loses 6 bases, and the germline ends lie 10 bases apart. The CDR3 runs 13 residues from the cysteine to the phenylalanine. Kept here is only the CDR3 DNA, which spans 39 bases and is read in frame from base 1. The CDR1 and CDR2 encoded by the germline V gene are SGHRS and YFSETQ. The protocol used for the library was multiplex PCR. TCRdb lists the instrument as Illumina HiSeq 4000. iRepertoire HTBI primers and Arm-PCR amplification of CDR3 regions were used to construct TCR beta libraries. PCR products were gel purified before sequencing. On the study's bioinformatics: Gene usage analysis of CDR3 amino acid clonotypes relied on the 55 to 80 TRBV and more than twelve TRBJ segments identified across samples. Filtered high-quality paired reads were merged into contigs using COPE and FqMerger. BLAST was used to align contigs to IMGT TRBV, TRBD and TRBJ reference genes, and CDR3 was defined according to IMGT. Any clonotype with a frequency above 0.1% was counted as a highly expanded clone. Shannon entropy was used to measure repertoire diversity, and the Gini coefficient was used to measure V-J evenness. Public clonotypes were defined as clonotypes shared by more than one individual. TCRdb redid the processing of the public reads, applying fastp at Q25 and MiXCR, and retained in-frame beta chains. Rows with one shared CDR3 protein collapse into an entry with the most common genes and DNA. The V and J calls shown here were made by TCRdb, not taken from the authors' results. The sample table contains around 400,000 distinct CDR3 sequences; only one count was recorded for roughly 15% of them. 22% of the sample lies in the top ten.

In light of the paper, this sample's time point label describes: newly diagnosed GD, antithyroid drugs for less than 3 months. For both TCR sequencing and RNA sequencing, RNA was extracted from PBMCs using TRIzol. Graves' disease was diagnosed according to American Thyroid Association guidelines. Patients for the study were recruited at an endocrinology department in Xi'an, China. From each patient, approximately 10 milliliters of peripheral blood was collected into an EDTA anticoagulant tube. Ficoll Paque Plus density gradient separation was used to isolate PBMCs, and no additional T cell sorting was done. An Agilent 2100 Bioanalyzer and agarose gel were used to check RNA quality, while a NanoDrop 2000 measured RNA concentration. Broad study findings and their caveats: TRBV28, TRBJ1-2 and TRBJ2-5 were preferentially used in persistent disease, while TRBV20-1 and TRBJ2-1 were favored in newly diagnosed disease. The study examined only peripheral blood because the primary lesion, thyroid tissue, could not be accessed. Persistent Graves' disease patients showed lower TCR Shannon entropy and fewer highly expanded clones than newly diagnosed patients, suggesting clonal expansion. The authors noted that the small sample size was a limitation that may lower accuracy. A larger number of public clonotypes was shared among persistent patients (about 2,700) than among newly diagnosed patients (over 850). Only the TCR beta chain was sequenced and analyzed.

This clonotype was obtained from a female donor with Graves disease. Source: peripheral blood mononuclear cells (PBMCs), taken at new diagnosis, from a patient treated with antithyroid drugs. The chain uses TRBV5-1 and TRBJ2-2, and the D gene may be TRBD2, 6 bases matching. CDR3 sequence: CASSISGAGELFF. The DNA sequence is given as TGCGCCAGCAGCATTAGCGGAGCCGGGGAGCTGTTTTTT.